These 21 T cell receptor beta chains originate from one sample sequenced in a study of early stage breast cancer tumors. Assay used: immunoSEQ multiplex PCR; TCRdb lists only in-frame clones, some missing. The table records fewer than 70,000 clones, over 80% of them present only once. The sample comprised blood. These receptors originate from a person in their 40s with breast cancer.

The V call is TRBV5-4, the J call TRBJ2-5; the D is unclear. V was shortened by 6 bases and J by 1 base, with 10 bases between the two germline ends. Germline CDR1 reads SGHNT; CDR2 reads YYREEE (reference sequence). CDR3 size: 13 residues. The CDR3 bases are TGTGCCAGCAAATCGGCAACCCAAGAGACCCAGTACTTC. This codes for CASKSATQETQYF.

This chain joins TRBV4-1 and TRBJ2-1, with unresolved D. This CDR3 comprises 14 residues. Germline lookup yields CDR1 MGHRA and CDR2 YSYEKL. The V end was cut by 5 bases, the J end by 9 bases, with 17 bases between. This CDR3 is CASSSPPDSGEQFF. The CDR3 region has the DNA TGCGCCAGCAGCTCCCCACCTGACTCGGGTGAGCAGTTCTTC.

The chain combines TRBV29-1 with TRBJ1-1, with D possibly TRBD1 on 6 matching bases. Per germline, CDR1 SQVTM and CDR2 ANQGSEA. The CDR3 has 13 amino acids. V was shortened by 1 base and J by 7 bases, with 13 bases between the two germline ends. The CDR3 coding sequence is TGCAGCGTTGAAGGGGGACACCTCGTTGAAGCTTTCTTT. It is translated as CSVEGGHLVEAFF.

The V and J genes are TRBV10-3 and TRBJ1-2; 9 bases match TRBD1. CDR3 length: 13 amino acids. The germline V gene has CDR1 ENHRY and CDR2 SYGVKD. Unmatched junction bases numbered 3, after V lost 4 bases and J lost 6 bases. This CDR3 reads CAISGTGDDGYTF. The DNA of the CDR3 is TGTGCCATCAGTGGGACAGGGGACGATGGCTACACCTTC.

CDR3 region: CASSQGGFEQYF. For the CDR3, the DNA is TGTGCCAGCAGCCAGGGGGGGTTCGAGCAGTACTTC. The V gene is TRBV27, the J gene TRBJ2-7; D may correspond to TRBD1 or TRBD2 (7 bases each). Per the germline V gene, CDR1 is MNHEY and CDR2 is SMNVEV (reference sequence). V was trimmed by 6 bases and J by 6 bases, leaving 12 bases between them. There are 12 residues in the CDR3.

CDR3 nucleotide sequence: TGTGCCAGCAGTGAAGCGGGACTACGCGATACGCAGTATTTT. This codes for CASSEAGLRDTQYF. The J gene is TRBJ2-3, the V gene TRBV6-1; the match to TRBD2 covers 7 bases. The CDR3 spans 14 residues. Germline V lookup: CDR1 MNHNS, CDR2 SASEGT. V shed 0 bases, J shed 6 bases, and the junction held 3 bases outside the gene matches.

The CDR3: CASRLGLASYEQYF. The DNA for the CDR3 is TGTGCCAGCAGGCTGGGACTAGCTTCCTACGAGCAGTACTTC. The chain recombines TRBV28 with TRBJ2-7, with TRBD2 matching 9 bases. Looked up from germline, CDR1 is MDHEN and CDR2 is SYDVKM. With 6 bases clipped from V and 1 base from J, the junction kept 4 bases outside the gene matches. The CDR3 is made up of 14 amino acids.

This clone appeared a few times. This sequence joins TRBV19 and TRBJ1-2; TRBD1 matches at 7 bases. There are 14 residues in the CDR3. Germline V gene sequence: CDR1 LNHDA, CDR2 SQIVND (reference sequence). V dropped 7 bases and J dropped 2; count of bases not matched to a gene: 7. The CDR3: CASTSGQANYGYTF. The CDR3 DNA follows: TGTGCCAGTACCAGCGGACAGGCGAACTATGGCTACACCTTC.

The rearrangement uses TRBV5-6 and TRBJ1-1; D gene ambiguous. Looked up from germline, CDR1 is SGHDT and CDR2 is YYEEEE. The CDR3 is 14 residues long. V dropped 2 bases and J dropped 0 bases, with 8 bases sitting between them. This CDR3 reads CASSFRQLNTEAFF. CDR3 bases: TGTGCCAGCAGCTTTCGGCAGCTGAACACTGAAGCTTTCTTT.

The chain couples TRBV5-1 to TRBJ1-1; no clear D gene. Germline CDR1 SGHRS, CDR2 YFSETQ. V dropped 3 bases and J dropped 1 base, with 10 bases sitting between them. The CDR3 totals 14 residues. CDR3 bases: TGCGCCAGCAGCTGGGGAGATGGGAACACTGAAGCTTTCTTT. Its protein product is CASSWGDGNTEAFF.

Only a few counts were recorded for this clone. The CDR3 protein is CASSLSPRRGETQYF. Written as DNA, the CDR3 is TGTGCCAGCAGCCTTTCCCCGAGACGCGGAGAGACCCAGTACTTC. This rearrangement joins TRBV9 to TRBJ2-5; no reliable D call. V shed 4 bases and J shed 4 bases, with 17 bases lying between them. This CDR3 spans 15 amino acids. The germline CDR1 and CDR2 sequences are SGDLS and YYNGEE.

The chain carries TRBV15 and TRBJ2-3; maybe TRBD1 (6 bases). The germline CDR1 and CDR2 sequences are LNHNV and YYDKDF (reference sequence). The CDR3 length is 17 residues. V lost 2 bases and J lost 3, with 18 bases in between. The CDR3 spells CATSRLPPGEGTDTQYF. DNA for the CDR3: TGTGCCACCAGCAGACTACCACCAGGGGAAGGAACAGATACGCAGTATTTT.

The genes are TRBV28 and TRBJ2-1; 7 bases map to TRBD2. The V gene end was trimmed by 4 bases and the J gene end by 6 bases; junction bases not matched to a gene: 6. Germline CDR1 reads MDHEN; CDR2 reads SYDVKM. The CDR3 contains 14 residues. CDR3 loop: CASSSAGEGNEQFF. CDR3 coding DNA: TGTGCCAGCAGTTCAGCCGGGGAGGGCAATGAGCAGTTCTTC.

As concerns this clone: At one boundary the junction diverges from the germline segment, which might be a read error. This chain joins TRBV27 and TRBJ2-7; 12 nucleotides line up with TRBD2. Germline CDR1 and CDR2: MNHEY and SMNVEV (reference sequence). The CDR3 extends over 15 amino acids. DNA of the CDR3: TGTGCCAGCAGTCTATCTAGCGGGAGGGCCGCCGAGCAGTACTTC. Protein product: CASSLSSGRAAEQYF.

J is TRBJ1-5 and V is TRBV6-1; D is unclear. Per germline, CDR1 MNHNS and CDR2 SASEGT. Trimming left V 6 bases short and J 2 bases short, with 5 bases between. The CDR3 extends over 12 amino acids. Written as DNA, the CDR3 is TGTGCCAGCAGGCAGGGCAATCAGCCCCAGCATTTT. As protein: CASRQGNQPQHF.

The chain combines TRBV4-1 with TRBJ2-7, with D possibly being TRBD1 or TRBD2 (5 bases each). Germline V gives CDR1 MGHRA, CDR2 YSYEKL. Trimming left V 4 bases short and J 5 bases short, with 18 bases between. The length of the CDR3 is 15 residues. The CDR3 sequence is CASSPPGTRFDEQYF. For the CDR3, the DNA is TGCGCCAGCAGCCCGCCTGGGACCCGCTTCGACGAGCAGTACTTC.

The chain links TRBV9 to TRBJ1-2; D call uncertain. The germline V and J ends were trimmed by 3 bases and 6 bases, with 12 bases remaining between them. From germline, CDR1 is SGDLS and CDR2 YYNGEE. This CDR3 is 13 amino acids long. In DNA form, the CDR3 reads TGTGCCAGCAGCGCACACAGAGATGATGGCTACACCTTC. This gives the protein CASSAHRDDGYTF. Looking up the rest from reference TRBV9 and TRBJ1-2 gives the full variable domain: DSGVTQTPKHLITATGQRVTLRCSPRSGDLSVYWYQQSLDQGLQFLIQYYNGEERAKGNILERFSAQQFPDLHSELNLSSLELGDSALYFCASSAHRDDGYTFGSGTRLTVV.

The chain is built from TRBV19 and TRBJ1-5; TRBD1 is a possible D gene (6 bases). The V gene's germline CDR1 is LNHDA and CDR2 SQIVND (reference sequence). The CDR3 is 15 residues long. The ends were cut back, 5 bases at V and 3 bases at J, with 14 bases in the middle. This chain's CDR3 is CASSLAQGNNQPQHF. DNA for the CDR3: TGTGCCAGTAGTCTCGCGCAGGGGAACAATCAGCCCCAGCATTTT.

The chain combines TRBV6-4 with TRBJ1-5, with D possibly matching TRBD1 (5 bases). The CDR3 is 13 residues long. The V gene lost 5 bases and the J gene lost 4 bases, with 9 bases spanning the gap. CDR1 is MRHNA, CDR2 SNTAGT, per germline. The CDR3 loop reads CASSSQGNQPQHF. CDR3 DNA: TGTGCCAGCAGTTCTCAGGGAAATCAGCCCCAGCATTTT.

The chain carries TRBV11-3 and TRBJ2-1, with unresolved D. CDR3 length equals 16 residues. Germline-derived CDR1 and CDR2 are SGHNT and YENEEA. V dropped 1 base and J dropped 2 bases, with 12 bases sitting between them. The CDR3 region is CASSLGGSLAYNEQFF. CDR3 bases: TGTGCCAGCAGCTTAGGTGGGTCTCTAGCCTACAATGAGCAGTTCTTC. Looking up the rest from reference TRBV11-3 and TRBJ2-1 gives the full variable domain: EAGVVQSPRYKIIEKKQPVAFWCNPISGHNTLYWYLQNLGQGPELLIRYENEEAVDDSQLPKDRFSAERLKGVDSTLKIQPAELGDSAVYLCASSLGGSLAYNEQFFGPGTRLTVL.

The chain joins TRBV6-5 to TRBJ2-3, with D perhaps assigned TRBD1 or TRBD2 (5 bases each). Germline lookup yields CDR1 MNHEY and CDR2 SVGAGI. The CDR3 runs to 15 residues. V lost 6 bases and J lost 5, with 18 bases in between. This chain's CDR3 is CASRGGEGQGDTQYF. The CDR3 DNA reads as TGTGCCAGCAGGGGTGGTGAGGGGCAGGGAGATACGCAGTATTTT.